The following is a TCR beta chain sequence with its context. Antigen unknown. This entry is derived from a study of Tregs in tolerant kidney transplant recipients. Related graft donors supplied nonmyeloablative bone marrow transplants, and mixed chimerism was transient. CD4+CD25+CD127- Tregs, CD4+CD25- non-Tregs, CD4 and CD8 cells were sorted. Study-wide results and caveats: Tolerant patients' donor-specific Tregs expanded beyond overall Tregs, suggesting antigen-driven growth. Changing PCR primers prevented nucleotide comparison between some patients' samples.

Clones were sequenced by immunoSEQ multiplex PCR, and TCRdb holds only the in-frame ones, with some missing. The sample consists of about 100,000 clones, roughly 93% of them appearing once. This specimen was CD4+ T cells from blood (PBMCs), taken 12 months after the transplant. This TCR was sampled from a human patient who received a combined kidney and bone marrow transplant. Some T cells may have originated in the graft donor.

The CDR3 is CASSFFGQGGYNEQFF. CDR3 nucleotides: TGCGCCAGCAGCTTCTTTGGACAGGGGGGGTACAATGAGCAGTTCTTC. The rearrangement joins TRBV5-1 to TRBJ2-1, with 10 bases aligning to TRBD1. The CDR3 spans 16 residues. In germline, CDR1 is SGHRS, CDR2 YFSETQ. With V trimmed by 2 bases and J by 4 bases, 6 bases remained unmatched.